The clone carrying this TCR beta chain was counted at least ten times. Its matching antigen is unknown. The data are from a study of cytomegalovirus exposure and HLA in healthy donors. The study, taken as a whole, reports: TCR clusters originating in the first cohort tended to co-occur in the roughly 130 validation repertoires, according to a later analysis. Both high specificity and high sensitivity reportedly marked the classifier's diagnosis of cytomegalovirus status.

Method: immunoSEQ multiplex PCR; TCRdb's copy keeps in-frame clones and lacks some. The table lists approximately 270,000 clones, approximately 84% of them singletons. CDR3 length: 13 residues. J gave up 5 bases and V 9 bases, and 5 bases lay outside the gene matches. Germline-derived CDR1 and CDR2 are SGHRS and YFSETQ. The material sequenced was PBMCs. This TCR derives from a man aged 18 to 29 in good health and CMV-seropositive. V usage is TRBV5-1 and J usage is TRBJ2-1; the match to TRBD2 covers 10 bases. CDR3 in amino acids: CATTSGIDNEQFF. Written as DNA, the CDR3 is TGCGCCACCACTAGCGGGATAGACAATGAGCAGTTCTTC.